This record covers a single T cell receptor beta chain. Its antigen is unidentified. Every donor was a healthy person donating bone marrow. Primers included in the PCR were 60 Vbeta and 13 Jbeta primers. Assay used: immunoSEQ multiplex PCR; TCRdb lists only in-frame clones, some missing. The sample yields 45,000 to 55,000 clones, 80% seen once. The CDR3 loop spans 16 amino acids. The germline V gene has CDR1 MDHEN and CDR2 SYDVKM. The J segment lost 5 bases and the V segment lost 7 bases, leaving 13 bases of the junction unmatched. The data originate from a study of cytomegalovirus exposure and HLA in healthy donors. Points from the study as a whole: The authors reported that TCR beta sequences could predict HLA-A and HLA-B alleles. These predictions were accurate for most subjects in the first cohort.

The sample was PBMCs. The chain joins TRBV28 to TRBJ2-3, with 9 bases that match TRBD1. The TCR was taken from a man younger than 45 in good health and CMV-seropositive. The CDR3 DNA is TGTGCCAGCATCCCACTCGGAGACAGGGGGATAGATACGCAGTATTTT. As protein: CASIPLGDRGIDTQYF.